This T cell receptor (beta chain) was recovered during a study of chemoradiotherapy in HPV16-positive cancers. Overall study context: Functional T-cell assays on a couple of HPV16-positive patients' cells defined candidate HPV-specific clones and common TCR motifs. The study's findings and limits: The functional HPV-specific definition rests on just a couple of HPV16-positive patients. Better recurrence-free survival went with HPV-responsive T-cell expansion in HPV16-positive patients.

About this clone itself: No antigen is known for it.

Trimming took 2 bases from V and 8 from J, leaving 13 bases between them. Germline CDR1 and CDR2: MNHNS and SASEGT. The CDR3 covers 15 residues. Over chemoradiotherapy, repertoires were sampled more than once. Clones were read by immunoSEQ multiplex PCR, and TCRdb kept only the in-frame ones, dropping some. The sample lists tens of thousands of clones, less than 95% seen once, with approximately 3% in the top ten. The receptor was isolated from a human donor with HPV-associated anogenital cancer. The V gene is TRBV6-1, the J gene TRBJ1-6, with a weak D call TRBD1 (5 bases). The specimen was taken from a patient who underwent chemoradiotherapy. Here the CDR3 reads CASSERWGVDSPLHF. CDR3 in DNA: TGTGCCAGCAGTGAACGATGGGGGGTAGATTCACCCCTCCACTTT.